This is a list of T cell receptor beta chains from one sample in a study of blood T cell repertoires in COVID-19. The table came from immunoSEQ multiplex PCR; TCRdb's copy has only in-frame clones and leaves some out. The sample shows around 250,000 clones, around four fifths of them seen only once. Material: peripheral blood. Source of these receptors: a man aged 60 to 75 who had recovered from COVID-19. CDR3s include the opening cysteine and the closing phenylalanine or tryptophan. A D gene is named only where the DNA matches it firmly. Where a row states a size, it is once, few, many or the class of an expanded clone; other rows omit it.

d_call j_call v_call clone_size cdr3_nt cdr3_aa
TRBD1 TRBJ2-3 TRBV5-4 . TGTGCCAGCAGCTCGAGCCGGGACAGAAGCGCAGATACGCAGTATTTT CASSSSRDRSADTQYF
. TRBJ1-2 TRBV6-5 . TGTGCCAGCAGATCAAGTCGGACCGGGGGTGGCTACACCTTC CASRSSRTGGGYTF
. TRBJ2-7 TRBV27 . TGTGCCAGCAGTAGAGGCTACGAGCAGTACTTC CASSRGYEQYF
. TRBJ2-2 TRBV13 . TGTGCCAGCAGCTTGGGACTGAACACCGGGGAGCTGTTTTTT CASSLGLNTGELFF
. TRBJ2-7 TRBV19 . TGTGCCAGTAGTATAGTTGCCTACTCCTACGAGCAGTACTTC CASSIVAYSYEQYF
TRBD1 TRBJ2-1 TRBV6-5 . TGTGCCAGCAGGGCCGGGACAGTCTACAATGAGCAGTTCTTC CASRAGTVYNEQFF
. TRBJ2-3 TRBV9 . TGTGCCAGCAGCGTAGGAATAGGCACAGATACGCAGTATTTT CASSVGIGTDTQYF
. TRBJ2-7 TRBV7-8 . TGTGCCAGCAGCCTCGTGACAGGAACCTACGAGCAGTACTTC CASSLVTGTYEQYF
. TRBJ2-3 TRBV5-5 . TGTGCCAGCAGCGTTGGGGACAGGGGGTCCGGGACTAGCGGCACAGATACGCAGTATTTT CASSVGDRGSGTSGTDTQYF
. TRBJ2-7 TRBV11-2 . TGTGCCAGCAGCTTACACAGGGCTGCCTACGAGCAGTACTTC CASSLHRAAYEQYF
. TRBJ1-1 TRBV12-5 . TGTGCTAGCGCCTCGCGGGGGTACACTGAAGCTTTCTTT CASASRGYTEAFF
TRBD2 TRBJ2-1 TRBV7-9 . TGTGCCAGCAGCCCCTATTCTGGGACTAGCGGCAATGAGCAGTTCTTC CASSPYSGTSGNEQFF
. TRBJ2-7 TRBV7-6 . TGTGCCAGCAGCCTGGGCCAGGGGCGGACAGACCCCTACGAGCAGTACTTC CASSLGQGRTDPYEQYF
TRBD1 TRBJ2-3 TRBV19 . TGTGCCAGTAGTACGACAGGGGGTGTGGATACGCAGTATTTT CASSTTGGVDTQYF
TRBD2 TRBJ2-5 TRBV6-6 . TGTGCCAGCAGTTACTTTGGCGGGAGATCACAAGAGACCCAGTACTTC CASSYFGGRSQETQYF
TRBD1 TRBJ1-4 TRBV3-1/TRBV3-2 once TGTGCCAGCACCAGGGGGTACGTCGAAAAACTGTTTTTT CASTRGYVEKLFF
. TRBJ1-3 TRBV6-1 . TGTGCCAGCAGTGAACCGGGGAAGGGCTCTGGAAACACCATATATTTT CASSEPGKGSGNTIYF
TRBD2 TRBJ2-1 TRBV19 . TGTGCCAGTAGTAAAGGAAAGACTAGCGGGGGCGATGAGCAGTTCTTC CASSKGKTSGGDEQFF
TRBD2 TRBJ2-1 TRBV28 . TGTGCCATAGCGGGAGGGCCGTATGAGCAGTTCTTC CAIAGGPYEQFF
TRBD1 TRBJ2-1 TRBV6-1 . TGTGCCAGCAGTGAAGCGGCAGGGGGCACCTACTCCTACAATGAGCAGTTCTTC CASSEAAGGTYSYNEQFF
. TRBJ2-7 TRBV5-1 . TGCGCCAGCAGCTTGATCCAGGCCCGAGAGCAGTACTTC CASSLIQAREQYF
. TRBJ2-5 TRBV18 . TGTGCCAGCTCACCTGGACTCCAAGAGACCCAGTACTTC CASSPGLQETQYF
TRBD2 TRBJ2-2 TRBV7-9 . TGTGCCAGCAGACAGACTAACGCCGGGGGGGCGGACACCGGGGAGCTGTTTTTT CASRQTNAGGADTGELFF
TRBD2 TRBJ2-1 TRBV24-1 . TGTGCCACCAGTGTCAGCGGGGGAAACAATGAGCAGTTCTTC CATSVSGGNNEQFF